The present entry profiles one T cell receptor beta chain with its context. Its antigen is unidentified. This sample is drawn from a study of T cell responses to AZD1222 COVID-19 vaccine. Study-level results: Females outnumbered males among donors, who were mostly white British; clonal diversity was possibly underestimated. Spike-wide vaccine-associated CD4 TCRs dominated at 160-218 and 743-854. Baseline seropositivity occurred in only six AZD1222 recipients.

The CDR3 consists of 15 residues. Germline V gene lookup returns CDR1 MDHEN and CDR2 SYDVKM. Trimming stripped 5 bases from V and 0 bases from J, with 14 bases between. Repertoires were generated with immunoSEQ multiplex PCR, while TCRdb's copy carries only in-frame clones and drops some. This sample has under 170,000 clones, with roughly 90% found just once. The specimen was peripheral blood, collected 28 days after the second AZD1222 dose. The gene calls are TRBV28 and TRBJ2-7, with D tentatively TRBD2 (6 bases). The receptor was derived from an adult who received the AZD1222 COVID-19 vaccine. The CDR3 bases are TGTGCCAGCAGTCTGCGCAGCGGGTACTCCTACGAGCAGTACTTC. It yields the protein CASSLRSGYSYEQYF.